The clone carrying this T cell receptor (beta chain) showed up just once. This entry belongs to a study of cytomegalovirus exposure and HLA in healthy donors. Clones were sequenced by immunoSEQ multiplex PCR, and TCRdb holds only the in-frame ones, with some missing. The sample carries 250,000 to 400,000 clones, 88% recorded once. Germline CDR1 is SGHRS and CDR2 is YFSETQ. After removal of 5 bases from V and 6 bases from J, the junction contained 3 bases not matched to a gene. This CDR3 region has 14 residues. This sequence was found in a man aged 25 to 45 in good health and CMV-seronegative. Sample: PBMCs. The V and J genes are TRBV5-1 and TRBJ2-2, with TRBD1 identical over 11 bases. The CDR3 DNA reads TGCGCCAGCAGGGACAGGGGGCTTTCCGGGGAGCTGTTTTTT. Translation: CASRDRGLSGELFF. The complete variable domain, with remaining parts taken from reference TRBV5-1 and TRBJ2-2, reads KAGVTQTPRYLIKTRGQQVTLSCSPISGHRSVSWYQQTPGQGLQFLFEYFSETQRNKGNFPGRFSGRQFSNSRSEMNVSTLELGDSALYLCASRDRGLSGELFFGEGSRLTVL.